This T cell receptor beta chain was obtained from a study of shared clonotypes between healthy human individuals. Genomic DNA (from each subset) was split evenly across several immunoSEQ plates. The assay was immunoSEQ multiplex PCR, and TCRdb's table has in-frame clones only and misses some. The data hold around 2,100,000 clones, with just under 95% observed a single time. Study-wide points: Around 5% of naive CD4 clonotypes were shared across a few donors.

V lost 5 bases to trimming and J lost 4 bases, with 19 bases between them. CDR1 is SGHVS and CDR2 is FNYEAQ in the germline V gene. This CDR3 spans 16 amino acids. Naive CD8 cells comprised CD45RO-negative, CCR7-positively selected cells, excluding terminally differentiated effector memory CD45RA+ cells. Every one of the donors was a Caucasian adult that lived in Nashville, Tennessee. In regard to this clone: The antigen remains unidentified.

Material: naive CD8+ T cells sorted from blood. The receptor was isolated from a young man in good health. This chain uses TRBV7-6 with TRBJ2-3; D might be TRBD1 (6 bases). CDR3 in DNA: TGTGCCAGCAGCGGAAGGACAGAAGTTTGGTCAGATACGCAGTATTTT. Amino acids: CASSGRTEVWSDTQYF.